This paragraph covers one T cell receptor (beta chain) sequence. Time point here: cycle 4 day 1 (C4D1), after 6 weeks of nivolumab. Each patient experienced a relapse that followed autologous stem cell transplantation, and brentuximab vedotin exposure varied. Thawed PBMCs underwent magnetic negative selection to yield purified CD4+ T cells. The sample is drawn from a study of PD-1 blockade in classical Hodgkin lymphoma. Generated by immunoSEQ multiplex PCR, the TCRdb table keeps only in-frame clones and is missing some. The table lists about 18,000 clones, approximately 87% of them singletons, with around 2.6% in the top ten. The specimen was CD4+ T cells from blood, collected before the fourth cycle of nivolumab. The TCR comes from a human donor with classical Hodgkin lymphoma.

The CDR3 reads CAISVTTSGSSYEQYF. The CDR3 nucleotides are TGTGCCATCAGTGTGACCACTAGCGGGAGCTCCTACGAGCAGTACTTC. J is TRBJ2-7 and V is TRBV10-3, with TRBD2 matching 11 bases. The CDR3 loop spans 16 amino acids. Per the germline V gene, CDR1 is ENHRY and CDR2 is SYGVKD. Losses at the gene ends were 4 bases for V and 0 bases for J; bases not matched to a gene: 5.